A single sample gave rise to the 11 T cell receptor beta chains below, sequenced in a study of molecular identifiers for immune sequencing clone quantification (dated by TCRdb to between 2017 and 2018). Libraries were constructed by PCR. The data were produced on a NextSeq 500. TCRdb cleaned the public reads at Q25 with fastp, built clones with MiXCR and kept in-frame beta chains. Every distinct CDR3 protein forms one entry, paired with its most common genes and DNA. The sample data list nearly 650,000 distinct CDR3 sequences, and 25% of these were observed just once. The ten largest clones take up about 0.73% of the sample. Sequencing was done on a sample of naive CD8+ T cells from blood, with Jurkat cell RNA spiked in. In light of the paper, this sample's cell subset or site label describes: FACS-sorted CD8+CD4-CCR7+CD45RA+ naive T cells. Source of these receptors: a human donor in good health. Some libraries in this study had Jurkat cell RNA spiked in.

Worth noting for this clonotype: A single base separates this from a much larger clone, so it may be a read error. The rearrangement uses TRBV28 and TRBJ2-3, with TRBD2 identical over 14 bases. Germline CDR1 is MDHEN and CDR2 is SYDVKM. This CDR3 spans 16 amino acids. The J segment lost 11 bases and the V segment lost 3 bases, leaving 10 bases of the junction unmatched. CDR3 coding DNA: TGTGCCAGCAGTTTGACTAGCGGGAGGGAGTTGAATATGCAGTATTTT. It encodes CASSLTSGRELNMQYF.

The chain has TRBV9 and TRBJ1-1, with D tentatively TRBD1 (5 bases). Trimming stripped 4 bases from V and 4 bases from J, with 14 bases between. The CDR3 runs 14 residues. Germline V gene lookup returns CDR1 SGDLS and CDR2 YYNGEE. Here the CDR3 reads CASSPPGGVTEAFF. CDR3 bases: TGTGCCAGCAGCCCACCGGGAGGGGTCACTGAAGCTTTCTTT.

This clonotype was recorded many times. The chain uses TRBV6-6 and TRBJ2-3; 7 positions match TRBD2. Germline trimming cut 5 bases from V and 4 bases from J; bases unmatched to any gene: 12. From germline, CDR1 is MNHNY and CDR2 SVGAGI (reference sequence). The CDR3 has 16 residues. CDR3 amino acids: CASSKYGGSVADTQYF. In DNA, the CDR3 is TGTGCCAGCAGTAAATACGGCGGGAGTGTCGCAGATACGCAGTATTTT.

This clonotype turned up a few times. An end of the junction does not agree with germline; a read error may underlie this. This chain connects TRBV13 to TRBJ2-7, with D hard to call. CDR1 and CDR2 (germline): PRHDT, FYEKMQ (reference sequence). The CDR3 consists of 13 residues. This CDR3 reads CAGSLAPSYEQYF. The CDR3 DNA reads TGTGCCGGCAGCTTAGCCCCCTCCTACGAGCAGTACTTC.

This clonotype was found a few times. The chain has TRBV14 and TRBJ2-7; D remains ambiguous. The ends were cut back, 2 bases at V and 3 bases at J, with 11 bases in the middle. This CDR3 is built from 14 residues. From germline, CDR1 is SGHDN and CDR2 FVKESK. CDR3 residues: CASSQQDRYYEQYF. The CDR3, as DNA: TGTGCCAGCAGCCAACAGGACCGCTACTACGAGCAGTACTTC.

With respect to this clonotype: An end of the junction does not agree with germline; a read error may underlie this. The chain is built from TRBV7-9 and TRBJ1-3; D is unclear. The CDR3 contains 12 residues. CDR1 is SEHNR and CDR2 is FQNEAQ in the germline V gene (reference sequence). CDR3 sequence (DNA): TGTGCCAGCAGCTTAGATAGAAACACCGTATATTTT. Translating gives CASSLDRNTVYF.

This clonotype was observed a handful of times. This chain links TRBV10-3 with TRBJ2-7; D not certain. V was trimmed by 3 bases and J by 0 bases, leaving 12 bases between them. The CDR3 has 15 residues. Germline V CDR1 and CDR2: ENHRY, SYGVKD. CDR3 protein: CAISDGSSSSYEQYF. In DNA form, the CDR3 reads TGTGCCATCAGTGACGGATCATCGAGCTCCTACGAGCAGTACTTC.

For this clonotype: This may stem from a read error, because a much larger clone lies one nucleotide away. This chain joins TRBV23-1 and TRBJ2-6, with D unclear. TRBV23-1 is noted as an ORF with a role that remains uncertain. The CDR3 runs 18 residues. The CDR3 here is CSSSQTSGRVPGANVLTF. The CDR3, as DNA: TGCTCCAGCAGTCAAACTTCCGGTAGGGTCCCTGGGGCCAACGTCCTGACTTTC.

At least ten counts were recorded for this clonotype. V usage is TRBV5-5 and J usage is TRBJ2-3; D unclear. The V gene's germline CDR1 is SGHKS and CDR2 YYEKEE (reference sequence). This CDR3 spans 12 amino acids. V was trimmed by 1 base and J by 5 bases, leaving 5 bases between them. CDR3: CASSLWGDTQYF. CDR3 DNA: TGTGCCAGCAGCTTGTGGGGAGATACGCAGTATTTT.

The chain has TRBV28 and TRBJ2-7; D may be TRBD2 (6 bases). V was shortened by 2 bases and J by 0 bases, with 11 bases between the two germline ends. Looked up from germline, CDR1 is MDHEN and CDR2 is SYDVKM. The CDR3 covers 15 residues. The CDR3: CASSLGRDRSYEQYF. The CDR3 region has the DNA TGTGCCAGCAGTTTAGGGCGGGACCGCTCCTACGAGCAGTACTTC.

The genes are TRBV7-9 and TRBJ2-3, with 8 positions matching TRBD2. Per germline, CDR1 SEHNR and CDR2 FQNEAQ (reference sequence). The CDR3 runs to 18 residues. V gave up 3 bases and J gave up 1 base; unmatched junction bases: 12. The CDR3 region is CASSFYTPRGGRTDTQYF. The CDR3 DNA follows: TGTGCCAGCAGCTTCTACACCCCTCGGGGGGGGCGCACAGATACGCAGTATTTT.